These 22 T cell receptor beta chains were all obtained from the same sample, sequenced in a study of regulatory T cells in long-lasting Graves disease. Relying on iRepertoire HTBI primers and Arm-PCR of CDR3 regions, the team built TCR beta libraries. Via MiXCR, TCRdb re-called the multiplex PCR reads, giving one row per CDR3 protein. The sample has roughly 610,000 distinct CDR3 sequences, about 16% seen once. Noted time point: newly diagnosed GD, antithyroid drugs for less than 3 months. PBMCs provided the RNA from which the TCR library was made. These data are also associated with another study on T cells in Graves' hyperthyroidism and ophthalmopathy.

Sequencing used peripheral blood mononuclear cells (PBMCs), obtained at new diagnosis, from a patient treated with antithyroid drugs. The receptor source for this set is a man aged 18 to 29 with Graves disease.

This clonotype was seen repeatedly, ten times or more. The chain couples TRBV12-3 or TRBV12-4 to TRBJ2-1, with 10 nucleotides matching TRBD2. The junction had 19 bases not matched to a gene; V was cut back by 6 bases and J by 8 bases. This CDR3 region has 18 residues. The CDR3 reads CASSRALVSGSGGDEQFF. CDR3 DNA sequence: TGTGCCAGCAGCCGGGCTCTCGTTAGCGGGAGCGGGGGGGATGAGCAGTTCTTC.

This clonotype was observed many times. The chain combines TRBV20-1 with TRBJ2-3; tentatively, D is TRBD2 (9 bases). Trimming pared 3 bases from V and 3 bases from J, leaving 22 bases between. CDR1 is DFQATT and CDR2 is SNEGSKA in the germline V gene (reference sequence). This CDR3 is 17 amino acids long. Here the CDR3 DNA reads TGCAGTGCTAGGACTAGCGGTTCACAGGGGGGGACAGATACGCAGTATTTT. Amino acids: CSARTSGSQGGTDTQYF.

J is TRBJ2-1 and V is TRBV6-1; D is unclear. Trimming left V 5 bases short and J 5 bases short, with 13 bases between. Germline CDR1 reads MNHNS; CDR2 reads SASEGT. CDR3 length: 14 amino acids. CDR3 residues: CASSLTGPHNEQFF. The CDR3 nucleotides are TGTGCCAGCAGTCTAACCGGGCCACACAATGAGCAGTTCTTC.

The genes are TRBV4-2 and TRBJ2-3, with unresolved D. Germline V gene sequence: CDR1 LGHNA, CDR2 YNFKEQ. CDR3 length: 15 amino acids. V lost 1 base and J lost 5, with 13 bases in between. CDR3 sequence reads: CASSQGSEVVDTQYF. CDR3 nucleotide sequence: TGTGCCAGCAGCCAAGGTTCGGAAGTGGTAGATACGCAGTATTTT.

This sequence joins TRBV5-4 and TRBJ2-4, with D perhaps matching TRBD1 (7 bases). The germline gives CDR1 SGHNT, CDR2 YYREEE (reference sequence). Trimming pared 4 bases from V and 6 bases from J, leaving 14 bases between. The length of the CDR3 is 14 residues. The CDR3 loop reads CASSGGGAGNIQYF. In DNA form, the CDR3 reads TGTGCCAGCAGCGGAGGGGGCGCCGGAAACATTCAGTACTTC.

In the case of this clonotype: One end of the junction does not line up with germline, which may come from a read error. V is TRBV28 and J is TRBJ1-3, with unresolved D. This CDR3 is 14 amino acids long. From germline, CDR1 is MDHEN and CDR2 SYDVKM. This CDR3 is CASSLGVSGNTTYF. The CDR3 DNA reads as TGTGCCAGCAGTTTAGGGGTCTCTGGAAACACCACATATTTT.

The rearrangement uses TRBV5-1 and TRBJ2-6, with D perhaps being TRBD1 or TRBD2 (6 bases each). Looked up from germline, CDR1 is SGHRS and CDR2 is YFSETQ. This CDR3 has 21 amino acids. The ends were cut back, 1 base at V and 0 bases at J, with 23 bases in the middle. The CDR3: CASSLKGGPHNTPSGANVLTF. The CDR3, as DNA: TGCGCCAGCAGCTTGAAGGGGGGCCCCCACAACACCCCCTCTGGGGCCAACGTCCTGACTTTC.

This rearrangement joins TRBV7-9 to TRBJ1-2; D uncertain. The CDR3 consists of 18 residues. Germline V gene sequence: CDR1 SEHNR, CDR2 FQNEAQ (reference sequence). V gave up 5 bases and J gave up 0 bases, with 22 bases separating them. In DNA, the CDR3 is TGTGCCAGCAGCGCTCCGGGCCTCGAGGCCGTTACTAACTATGGCTACACCTTC. As protein: CASSAPGLEAVTNYGYTF.

Worth noting for this clonotype: Given a much more abundant clone one base away, this may be a read error. The V and J genes are TRBV7-3 and TRBJ2-4; 10 nucleotides match TRBD1. The CDR3 runs to 11 residues. Looked up from germline, CDR1 is SGHTA and CDR2 is FQGTGA. The CDR3 bases are TGTGCCAGCAGCCCTGACAGGGGGCCGTTCTTC. It encodes CASSPDRGPFF. Full variable domain (outside the CDR3, taken from reference TRBV7-3 and TRBJ2-4): GAGVSQTPSNKVTEKGKYVELRCDPISGHTALYWYRQSLGQGPEFLIYFQGTGAADDSGLPNDRFFAVRPEGSVSTLKIQRTERGDSAVYLCASSPDRGPFFGAGTRLSVL.

This clonotype has a handful of counts. This chain links TRBV10-3 with TRBJ2-5; D tentatively fits TRBD1 or TRBD2 (5 bases each). CDR3 length equals 19 residues. Germline-derived CDR1 and CDR2 are ENHRY and SYGVKD. Trimming shortened V by 3 bases and J by 0 bases, and 23 bases separated the two germline ends. The CDR3 is CAISEGVRTPTPYQETQYF. The CDR3 DNA sequence: TGTGCCATCAGTGAAGGGGTGAGGACTCCGACACCGTACCAAGAGACCCAGTACTTC.

This clonotype was counted many times. CDR3 in amino acids: CASSLTVSSYNEQFF. The CDR3 DNA reads TGTGCCAGCAGCTTAACGGTAAGCTCCTACAATGAGCAGTTCTTC. V and J are TRBV12-3 or TRBV12-4 and TRBJ2-1; D is unclear. Trimming took off 6 bases at V and 0 bases at J, with 12 bases between the two ends. This CDR3 region has 15 residues.

This clonotype was picked up many times. The chain has TRBV10-3 and TRBJ2-7, with TRBD1 identical over 8 bases. The CDR3 is 16 amino acids. Trimming cost V 2 bases and J 3 bases; bases outside gene matches: 9. Germline V gene sequence: CDR1 ENHRY, CDR2 SYGVKD. CDR3 residues: CAISEPDRGTLYEQYF. The CDR3 DNA reads as TGTGCCATCAGTGAGCCCGACAGGGGAACCCTCTACGAGCAGTACTTC.

The chain combines TRBV7-8 with TRBJ1-6; the match to TRBD1 covers 7 bases. Germline lookup yields CDR1 SGHVS and CDR2 FQNEAQ. The CDR3 loop spans 15 amino acids. The junction had 7 bases not matched to a gene; V was cut back by 1 base and J by 10 bases. CDR3 loop: CASSLGARGGSPLHF. For the CDR3, the DNA is TGTGCCAGCAGCTTAGGGGCCAGGGGGGGATCACCCCTCCACTTT.

This clonotype was seen a handful of times. The chain combines TRBV5-1 with TRBJ1-5, with unresolved D. Germline-derived CDR1 and CDR2 are SGHRS and YFSETQ. The CDR3 is made up of 14 amino acids. The V end was cut by 2 bases, the J end by 3 bases, with 9 bases between. As DNA, the CDR3 is TGCGCCAGCAGCTTCGACGGAAACAATCAGCCCCAGCATTTT. Protein sequence: CASSFDGNNQPQHF.

This clonotype appeared many times. The chain recombines TRBV20-1 with TRBJ2-5; D is unclear. The CDR3 contains 11 residues. V lost 2 bases, J lost 5 bases, and 6 bases lay in between. Germline V gene data show CDR1 as DFQATT and CDR2 as SNEGSKA (reference sequence). CDR3 nucleotides: TGCAGTGCTAGATCCGGGGAGACCCAGTACTTC. Translating it yields CSARSGETQYF.

This clonotype showed up just a few times. The gene calls are TRBV5-6 and TRBJ2-1, with a tentative D call TRBD2 (5 bases). The CDR3 runs to 15 residues. CDR1 is SGHDT, CDR2 YYEEEE, per germline. The ends were cut back, 0 bases at V and 2 bases at J, with 9 bases in the middle. The CDR3 DNA sequence: TGTGCCAGCAGCTTGGCCGGGATGGCCTACAATGAGCAGTTCTTC. Its translation is CASSLAGMAYNEQFF.

This clonotype was counted ten times or more. The chain carries TRBV28 and TRBJ2-3; D is unclear. Between the trimmed V and J ends, which lost 6 bases and 0 bases, there was a span of 7 bases. This CDR3 contains 13 residues. Germline V CDR1 and CDR2: MDHEN, SYDVKM. The CDR3 spells CASSLRSTDTQYF. The CDR3 nucleotides are TGTGCCAGCAGCTTAAGAAGCACAGATACGCAGTATTTT.

The V and J genes are TRBV7-3 and TRBJ2-1; no definite D call. The DNA end favors TRBJ2-5, so the J call may be wrong. The CDR3 consists of 14 residues. Germline lookup yields CDR1 SGHTA and CDR2 FQGTGA. CDR3 coding DNA: TGTGCCAGCAGCGCGCCCCTGGACCAAGAGACCCAGTACTTC. This sequence encodes CASSAPLDQETQYF.

As for this clonotype: Possible read error: a much larger clone is one base away. This chain uses TRBV7-8 with TRBJ2-7; D could derive from TRBD1 or TRBD2 (5 bases each). The CDR3 runs 15 residues. CDR1 is SGHVS and CDR2 is FQNEAQ in the germline V gene. The CDR3 region is CASSLAGDRSYKQYF. CDR3 DNA: TGTGCCAGCAGCTTGGCCGGGGACCGCTCCTACAAGCAGTACTTC.

Many counts were recorded for this clonotype. The chain carries TRBV15 and TRBJ1-1; no definite D call. Germline-derived CDR1 and CDR2 are LNHNV and YYDKDF (reference sequence). The CDR3 is 12 amino acids. V was clipped by 1 base and J by 3 bases, with 3 bases between them. The DNA of the CDR3 is TGTGCCACCAGCAGAGTTTACACTGAAGCTTTCTTT. Translated: CATSRVYTEAFF.

The genes are TRBV7-2 and TRBJ2-5, with TRBD2 identical over 7 bases. Germline V gene sequence: CDR1 SGHTA, CDR2 FQGNSA. V lost 5 bases, J lost 5 bases, and 11 bases stayed unmatched. The length of the CDR3 is 15 residues. The CDR3 here is CASSVARERSETQYF. CDR3 coding DNA: TGTGCCAGCAGCGTCGCGCGGGAGCGGTCGGAGACCCAGTACTTC. The whole variable domain, filled in from reference TRBV7-2 and TRBJ2-5, reads GAGVSQSPSNKVTEKGKDVELRCDPISGHTALYWYRQSLGQGLEFLIYFQGNSAPDKSGLPSDRFSAERTGGSVSTLTIQRTQQEDSAVYLCASSVARERSETQYFGPGTRLLVL.

The chain carries TRBV7-3 and TRBJ2-2; no clear D gene. The CDR3 runs to 13 residues. Germline assignment: CDR1 SGHTA and CDR2 FQGTGA. Trimming left V 6 bases short and J 4 bases short, with 9 bases between. The CDR3 coding sequence is TGTGCCAGCAGAAGGATGAGCACCGGGGAGCTGTTTTTT. Its translation: CASRRMSTGELFF.